One and the same sample provided the 31 T cell receptor beta chains below, sequenced in a study of vaccination effects on CD4 cells after COVID-19 (dated by TCRdb to between 2021 and 2024). Libraries came from the immunoSEQ multiplex PCR assay. TCRdb holds this immuneACCESS table with in-frame rearrangements only. Some clones are missing; in checked studies, unresolved V genes explain under half, and the rest has no known cause. In all, the sample holds 30,000 to 35,000 clones, and around 80% of those were seen once. The ten largest account for under 8% of the sample. After 10 days of culture, CD4+ T cells were isolated with the EasySep CD4+ T cell isolation kit. Convalescent patients had PCR-confirmed SARS-CoV-2 infection between March and December 2020, before Alpha, Beta and Delta variants emerged in the United States. Each participant received two doses of an mRNA SARS-CoV-2 vaccine, either BNT162b2 or mRNA-1273.

These receptors lack a known antigen. The specimen was CD4+ T cells from PBMCs cultured without peptide, collected after COVID-19 vaccination. These receptor sequences come from a human donor who had a prior SARS-CoV-2 infection.

The rearrangement links TRBV7-9 to TRBJ2-1; D gene uncertain. The CDR3 totals 14 residues. Trimming cost V 7 bases and J 1 base, with 11 bases left between them. Germline CDR1 SEHNR, CDR2 FQNEAQ (reference sequence). Here the CDR3 DNA reads TGTGCCAGCACCATTAAGAGATCCTACAATGAGCAGTTCTTC. Residues: CASTIKRSYNEQFF.

This clone occurred a few times. The chain links TRBV2 to TRBJ1-5; maybe TRBD1 (6 bases). This CDR3 has 14 amino acids. CDR1 and CDR2 from the germline V gene are SNHLY and FYNNEI. The V gene lost 6 bases and the J gene lost 1 base, with 10 bases spanning the gap. The CDR3 spells CASRQGLSNQPQHF. Here the CDR3 DNA reads TGTGCCAGCAGGCAGGGGTTAAGCAATCAGCCCCAGCATTTT.

The chain has TRBV20-1 and TRBJ2-7, with 7 nucleotides matching TRBD2. The CDR3 sequence is 14 residues long. V lost 6 bases and J lost 2; bases outside the gene matches: 10. Germline lookup yields CDR1 DFQATT and CDR2 SNEGSKA (reference sequence). CDR3 sequence reads: CSASGWREPYEQYF. As DNA, the CDR3 is TGCAGTGCGAGTGGGTGGCGGGAGCCCTACGAGCAGTACTTC.

The chain is built from TRBV7-6 and TRBJ2-5; 7 nucleotides match TRBD2. The V and J ends lost 4 bases and 2 bases, in that order; junction bases with no gene match: 10. The CDR3 length is 16 residues. Germline V gene sequence: CDR1 SGHVS, CDR2 FNYEAQ. In DNA form, the CDR3 reads TGTGCCAGCAGCTGGACGGCGGGAGTAAAGCAAGAGACCCAGTACTTC. As protein: CASSWTAGVKQETQYF.

This clone occurred a few times. Other nucleotide sequences from this sample produce the same CDR3. The rearrangement joins TRBV12-3 or TRBV12-4 to TRBJ2-7; D perhaps matches TRBD2 (5 bases). The CDR3 has 13 amino acids. V was cut by 8 bases and J by 0 bases, with 11 bases left in between. The CDR3 DNA is TGTGCCAGCGGCCGGAGGAGCTCCTACGAGCAGTACTTC. It encodes CASGRRSSYEQYF.

The genes are TRBV7-3 and TRBJ1-2; D gene unclear. Germline CDR1 reads SGHTA; CDR2 reads FQGTGA. V lost 1 base and J lost 8, with 20 bases in between. This CDR3 spans 16 amino acids. This CDR3 is CASSLNGGFRRKGYTF. CDR3 nucleotides: TGTGCCAGCAGCTTAAACGGCGGCTTTAGGAGAAAAGGCTACACCTTC. The variable domain in full, completed from reference TRBV7-3 and TRBJ1-2, reads GAGVSQTPSNKVTEKGKYVELRCDPISGHTALYWYRQSLGQGPEFLIYFQGTGAADDSGLPNDRFFAVRPEGSVSTLKIQRTERGDSAVYLCASSLNGGFRRKGYTFGSGTRLTVV.

A single count supports this clone. The J gene is TRBJ1-2, the V gene TRBV4-3, with D possibly matching TRBD1 (6 bases). Germline CDR1 is LGHNA and CDR2 is YSLEER. V was shortened by 0 bases and J by 5 bases, with 13 bases between the two germline ends. The CDR3 is 15 amino acids. CDR3 region: CASSQDPTGRYGYTF. The CDR3 DNA reads TGCGCCAGCAGCCAAGATCCAACAGGGAGGTATGGCTACACCTTC.

This clone was observed once. The V call is TRBV5-6, the J call TRBJ2-7, with 9 bases identical to TRBD2. The germline V gene has CDR1 SGHDT and CDR2 YYEEEE. J was trimmed by 7 bases and V by 5 bases; bases with no gene match: 13. CDR3 size: 15 residues. The CDR3 here is CASSSDPVAGVEQYF. For the CDR3, the DNA is TGTGCCAGCAGTTCGGACCCAGTAGCGGGAGTTGAGCAGTACTTC.

This clone was detected only a few times. The chain carries TRBV2 and TRBJ2-3; D not resolved. Trimming took 7 bases from V and 1 from J, leaving 15 bases between them. CDR1 SNHLY and CDR2 FYNNEI come from the germline V gene. The length of the CDR3 is 15 residues. The CDR3 loop reads CASTPSWQGTDTQYF. The CDR3 DNA reads as TGTGCCAGCACCCCGTCGTGGCAGGGCACAGATACGCAGTATTTT.

The chain recombines TRBV4-1 with TRBJ2-6; D is unclear. The CDR3 has 15 residues. The germline V and J ends were trimmed by 0 bases and 1 base, with 4 bases remaining between them. Germline CDR1 is MGHRA and CDR2 is YSYEKL. The CDR3 sequence is CASSQEASGANVLTF. CDR3 in DNA: TGCGCCAGCAGCCAAGAGGCTTCTGGGGCCAACGTCCTGACTTTC.

The chain uses TRBV7-2 and TRBJ1-6, with 7 bases identical to TRBD1. V trimming: 4 bases; J trimming: 13 bases; junction bases outside the gene matches: 7. The CDR3 is 13 residues long. The germline V gene encodes CDR1 SGHTA and CDR2 FQGNSA. The CDR3 spells CASSSTGFGPLHF. The CDR3 DNA sequence: TGTGCCAGCAGCTCGACAGGGTTCGGGCCCCTCCACTTT.

V gene TRBV11-3 combines with J gene TRBJ2-3; 7 bases fit TRBD2. CDR3 length: 15 residues. The germline CDR1 and CDR2 sequences are SGHNT and YENEEA. Trimming took 5 bases from V and 1 from J; bases not matched to a gene: 6. The DNA of the CDR3 is TGTGCCAGCAGCCCCGGAGCGGGGCGCACAGATACGCAGTATTTT. This translates into CASSPGAGRTDTQYF.

This clone was observed a handful of times. The chain carries TRBV30 and TRBJ1-1; no clear D. The V gene's germline CDR1 is GTSNPN and CDR2 SVGIG (reference sequence). This CDR3 comprises 11 residues. The ends were cut back, 2 bases at V and 3 bases at J, with 4 bases in the middle. The CDR3 region has the DNA TGTGCCTGGAGTTTACACACTGAAGCTTTCTTT. Its protein product is CAWSLHTEAFF.

This chain connects TRBV6-1 to TRBJ1-6; 8 positions match TRBD1. CDR3 length equals 16 residues. Germline-derived CDR1 and CDR2 are MNHNS and SASEGT. The V segment lost 1 base and the J segment 7 bases; nucleotides outside the gene matches: 6. The CDR3 sequence is CASSEVGGQDNSPLHF. The CDR3 nucleotides read TGTGCCAGCAGTGAAGTAGGGGGACAGGACAATTCACCCCTCCACTTT.

Comments on this clone: A read error may account for a junction end that differs from germline. The chain uses TRBV18 and TRBJ2-5; 9 nucleotides match TRBD1. Germline CDR1 KGHSH, CDR2 LQKENI. The CDR3 totals 19 residues. The DNA of the CDR3 is TGTGCCAGCTCACCCCGATCCTCCACAGGGGGCATCTTCCAAGGGACCCAGTACTTC. As protein: CASSPRSSTGGIFQGTQYF.

The chain recombines TRBV15 with TRBJ2-7; D gene unclear. Germline CDR1 is LNHNV and CDR2 is YYDKDF (reference sequence). CDR3 length: 14 amino acids. The V end was cut by 6 bases, the J end by 2 bases, with 14 bases between. The CDR3 here is CATRRQQTAYEQYF. DNA for the CDR3: TGTGCCACCAGGAGACAACAGACGGCCTACGAGCAGTACTTC.

The rearrangement links TRBV30 to TRBJ1-2; the match to TRBD1 covers 7 bases. There are 13 residues in the CDR3. CDR1 and CDR2 (germline): GTSNPN, SVGIG (reference sequence). V lost 4 bases, J lost 8 bases, and 10 bases stayed unmatched. The chain's CDR3 is CAWMRDRPIGYTF. The CDR3 DNA is TGTGCCTGGATGAGGGACAGACCCATAGGCTACACCTTC. Combining the CDR3 with reference TRBV30 and TRBJ1-2 gives the whole variable domain SQTIHQWPATLVQPVGSPLSLECTVEGTSNPNLYWYRQAAGRGLQLLFYSVGIGQISSEVPQNLSASRPQDRQFILSSKKLLLSDSGFYLCAWMRDRPIGYTFGSGTRLTVV.

This chain links TRBV7-3 with TRBJ2-7, with 8 bases that match TRBD2. Germline V gives CDR1 SGHTA, CDR2 FQGTGA. The CDR3 totals 14 residues. Losses at the gene ends were 6 bases for V and 6 bases for J; bases not matched to a gene: 10. CDR3 residues: CASSAGGGGSEQYF. The DNA of the CDR3 is TGTGCCAGCAGTGCGGGGGGCGGGGGATCCGAGCAGTACTTC.

The chain links TRBV10-3 to TRBJ2-1, with D perhaps matching TRBD1 or TRBD2 (5 bases each). The CDR3 consists of 12 residues. V gave up 6 bases and J gave up 8 bases, with 11 bases separating them. Germline V gene sequence: CDR1 ENHRY, CDR2 SYGVKD. The CDR3 DNA sequence: TGTGCCATCAGCCAACGGGGCGATGAGCAGTTCTTC. It specifies CAISQRGDEQFF.

This chain connects TRBV11-3 to TRBJ2-1; 13 nucleotides align to TRBD2. The V gene end was trimmed by 1 base and the J gene end by 7 bases; junction bases not matched to a gene: 10. Looked up from germline, CDR1 is SGHNT and CDR2 is YENEEA. The CDR3 spans 18 residues. CDR3 coding DNA: TGTGCCAGCAGCTTAGGTCCCGGACTAGCGGGGGATCGGAATGAGCAGTTCTTC. Its translation: CASSLGPGLAGDRNEQFF.

The genes are TRBV7-3 and TRBJ2-3; no clear D gene. Germline-derived CDR1 and CDR2 are SGHTA and FQGTGA. V was pared by 1 base and J by 6 bases, with 8 bases between. The CDR3 loop spans 13 amino acids. CDR3 amino acids: CASSLNGGDTQYF. CDR3 nucleotide sequence: TGTGCCAGCAGCTTAAATGGTGGTGATACGCAGTATTTT.

The chain employs TRBV5-1 and TRBJ2-7, with TRBD2 matching over 12 bases. The germline gives CDR1 SGHRS, CDR2 YFSETQ. With 4 bases clipped from V and 7 bases from J, the junction kept 12 bases outside the gene matches. CDR3 length: 16 amino acids. CDR3 DNA sequence: TGCGCCAGCAGCATCGGGTCTAGCGGGAGGGCCGGGGAGCAGTACTTC. This codes for CASSIGSSGRAGEQYF.

The chain couples TRBV6-5 to TRBJ2-7; 8 nucleotides match TRBD1. J lost 5 bases, V lost 4 bases, and 4 bases had no gene match. Germline V gives CDR1 MNHEY, CDR2 SVGAGI. The CDR3 contains 13 residues. CDR3: CASSFGQGHEQYF. Written as DNA, the CDR3 is TGTGCCAGCAGTTTCGGACAGGGCCACGAGCAGTACTTC.

This clone was counted a few times. The chain carries TRBV24-1 and TRBJ2-1; 10 bases align to TRBD2. The CDR3 has 16 residues. CDR1 is KGHDR and CDR2 is SFDVKD in the germline V gene. Trimming at V came to 3 bases and at J to 2 bases, leaving 3 bases not matched to a gene. The CDR3 DNA follows: TGTGCCACCAGTGATCCCGGGACTAGCGCCTACAATGAGCAGTTCTTC. It translates to CATSDPGTSAYNEQFF.

This clone has only a few counts. The chain is built from TRBV3-1 (or the pseudogene TRBV3-2) and TRBJ1-1; D is uncertain. The CDR3 is 14 residues long. V was trimmed by 0 bases and J by 11 bases, leaving 16 bases between them. From germline, CDR1 is LGHDT and CDR2 YNNKEL (reference sequence). The DNA of the CDR3 is TGTGCCAGCAGCCAAGATCCGGGTGGTCTTGAGGCTTTCTTT. This encodes CASSQDPGGLEAFF.

This clone has just a few counts. The chain carries TRBV2 and TRBJ1-4, with D perhaps matching TRBD1 (6 bases). The CDR3 consists of 14 residues. Germline CDR1 is SNHLY and CDR2 is FYNNEI. The V end lost 8 bases, the J end lost 3 bases, and 13 bases lay between the germline ends. CDR3 region: CASQQDRSNEKLFF. The DNA of the CDR3 is TGTGCCAGCCAGCAAGACAGGTCTAATGAAAAACTGTTTTTT.

This clone has a handful of counts. The CDR3 sequence: CASSQAPGFSYEQYF. CDR3 DNA: TGTGCCAGCAGCCAAGCTCCGGGATTTTCCTACGAGCAGTACTTC. The chain uses TRBV4-2 and TRBJ2-7, with D perhaps TRBD2 (5 bases). This CDR3 is built from 15 residues. CDR1 and CDR2 from the germline V gene are LGHNA and YNFKEQ. V was cut by 1 base and J by 1 base, with 11 bases left in between.

The chain has TRBV5-8 and TRBJ2-3; tentative D call: TRBD2 (5 bases). Germline values: CDR1 SGHTS, CDR2 YDEGEE. Trimming stripped 2 bases from V and 2 bases from J, with 12 bases between. This CDR3 is 15 amino acids long. The DNA of the CDR3 is TGTGCCAGCAGCTTAGGAGGCTTCCCCACAGATACGCAGTATTTT. This sequence encodes CASSLGGFPTDTQYF. The variable domain in full, completed from reference TRBV5-8 and TRBJ2-3, reads EAGVTQSPTHLIKTRGQQATLRCSPISGHTSVYWYQQALGLGLQFLLWYDEGEERNRGNFPPRFSGRQFPNYSSELNVNALELEDSALYLCASSLGGFPTDTQYFGPGTRLTVL.

The CDR3 protein is CASTASGTLGVGEQYF. CDR3 in DNA: TGCGCCAGCACCGCTAGCGGGACCCTAGGGGTGGGCGAGCAGTACTTC. The chain links TRBV10-2 to TRBJ2-7, with TRBD2 matching over 9 bases. The V and J ends lost 7 bases and 6 bases, in that order; junction bases with no gene match: 16. Germline CDR1 WSHSY, CDR2 SAAADI. This CDR3 comprises 16 residues.

The rearrangement joins TRBV4-2 to TRBJ1-6; 7 bases align to TRBD1. CDR3 length: 16 residues. CDR1 is LGHNA, CDR2 YNFKEQ, per germline. Unmatched junction bases numbered 7, after V lost 2 bases and J lost 6 bases. The CDR3 bases are TGTGCCAGCAGCCAACCAGGGACAGATCTTAATTCACCCCTCCACTTT. This gives the protein CASSQPGTDLNSPLHF.

Only a few counts were recorded for this clone. The chain couples TRBV29-1 to TRBJ1-2; perhaps TRBD1 as D (5 bases). This CDR3 comprises 13 residues. From germline, CDR1 is SQVTM and CDR2 ANQGSEA. V lost 7 bases to trimming and J lost 0 bases, with 12 bases between them. CDR3 sequence: CSAAGPANYGYTF. Written as DNA, the CDR3 is TGCAGCGCTGCAGGGCCAGCTAACTATGGCTACACCTTC.